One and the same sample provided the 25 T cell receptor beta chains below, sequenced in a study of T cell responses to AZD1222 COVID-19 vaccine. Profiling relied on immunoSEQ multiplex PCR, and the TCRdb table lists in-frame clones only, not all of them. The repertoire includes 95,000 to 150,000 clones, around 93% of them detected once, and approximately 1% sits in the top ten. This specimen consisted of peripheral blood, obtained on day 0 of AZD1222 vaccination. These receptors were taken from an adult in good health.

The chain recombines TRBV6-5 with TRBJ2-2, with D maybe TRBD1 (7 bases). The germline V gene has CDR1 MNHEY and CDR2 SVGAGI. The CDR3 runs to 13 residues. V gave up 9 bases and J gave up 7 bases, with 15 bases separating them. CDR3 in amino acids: CASLRQGGGELFF. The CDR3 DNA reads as TGTGCCAGTTTACGACAGGGAGGCGGGGAGCTGTTTTTT.

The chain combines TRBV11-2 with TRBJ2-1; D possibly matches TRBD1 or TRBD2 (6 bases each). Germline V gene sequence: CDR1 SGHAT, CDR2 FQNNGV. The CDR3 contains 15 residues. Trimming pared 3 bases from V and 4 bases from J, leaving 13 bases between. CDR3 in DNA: TGTGCCAGCAGCTTTGGGAGGACAGTATACAATGAGCAGTTCTTC. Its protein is CASSFGRTVYNEQFF.

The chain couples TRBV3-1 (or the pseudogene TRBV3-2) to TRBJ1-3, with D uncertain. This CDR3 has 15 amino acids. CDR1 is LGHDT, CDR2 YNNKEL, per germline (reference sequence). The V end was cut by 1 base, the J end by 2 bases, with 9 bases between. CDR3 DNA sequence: TGTGCCAGCAGCCAAGGGGGAGGGACTGGAAACACCATATATTTT. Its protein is CASSQGGGTGNTIYF.

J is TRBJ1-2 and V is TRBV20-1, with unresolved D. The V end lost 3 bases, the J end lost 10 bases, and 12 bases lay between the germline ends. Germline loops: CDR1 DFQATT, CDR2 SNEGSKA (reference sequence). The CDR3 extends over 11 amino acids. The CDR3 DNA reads TGCAGTGCTAGTACCCGATCTCCCTACACCTTC. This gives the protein CSASTRSPYTF.

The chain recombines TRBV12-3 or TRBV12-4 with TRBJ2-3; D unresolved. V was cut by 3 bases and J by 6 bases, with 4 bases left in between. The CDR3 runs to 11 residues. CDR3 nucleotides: TGTGCCAGCAGTTTCTCGGATACGCAGTATTTT. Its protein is CASSFSDTQYF.

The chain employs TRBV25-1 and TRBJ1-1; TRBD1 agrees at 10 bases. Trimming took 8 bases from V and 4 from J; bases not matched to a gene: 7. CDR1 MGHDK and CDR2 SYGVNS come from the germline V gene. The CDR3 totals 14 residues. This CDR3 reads CASGTGEDITEAFF. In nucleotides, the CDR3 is TGTGCCAGCGGGACAGGGGAGGATATCACTGAAGCTTTCTTT.

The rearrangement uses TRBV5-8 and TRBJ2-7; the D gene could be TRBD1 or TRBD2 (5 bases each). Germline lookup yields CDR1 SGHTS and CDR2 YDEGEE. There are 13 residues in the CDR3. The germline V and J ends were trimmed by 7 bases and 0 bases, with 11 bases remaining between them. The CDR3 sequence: CASGKGPSYEQYF. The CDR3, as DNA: TGTGCCAGCGGAAAGGGACCCTCCTACGAGCAGTACTTC.

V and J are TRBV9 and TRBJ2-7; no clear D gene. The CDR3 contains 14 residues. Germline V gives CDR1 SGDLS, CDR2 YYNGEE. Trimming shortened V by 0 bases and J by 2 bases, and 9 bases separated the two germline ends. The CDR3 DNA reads TGTGCCAGCAGCGTAGAATTTGGAACCTACGAGCAGTACTTC. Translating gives CASSVEFGTYEQYF. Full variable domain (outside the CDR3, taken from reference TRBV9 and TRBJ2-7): DSGVTQTPKHLITATGQRVTLRCSPRSGDLSVYWYQQSLDQGLQFLIQYYNGEERAKGNILERFSAQQFPDLHSELNLSSLELGDSALYFCASSVEFGTYEQYFGPGTRLTVT.

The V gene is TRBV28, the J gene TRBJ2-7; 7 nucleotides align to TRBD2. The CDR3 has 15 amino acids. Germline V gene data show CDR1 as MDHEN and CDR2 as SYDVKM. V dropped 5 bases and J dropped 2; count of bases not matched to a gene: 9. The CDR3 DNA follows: TGTGCCAGCAGTCACCAGGTGGGGGGGACCTACGAGCAGTACTTC. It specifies CASSHQVGGTYEQYF.

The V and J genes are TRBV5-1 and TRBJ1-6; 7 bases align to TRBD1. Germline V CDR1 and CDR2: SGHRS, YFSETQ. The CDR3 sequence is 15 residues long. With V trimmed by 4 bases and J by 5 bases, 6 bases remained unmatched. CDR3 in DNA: TGCGCCAGCAGCCCGGGGACAGCTAATAATTCACCCCTCCACTTT. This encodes CASSPGTANNSPLHF.

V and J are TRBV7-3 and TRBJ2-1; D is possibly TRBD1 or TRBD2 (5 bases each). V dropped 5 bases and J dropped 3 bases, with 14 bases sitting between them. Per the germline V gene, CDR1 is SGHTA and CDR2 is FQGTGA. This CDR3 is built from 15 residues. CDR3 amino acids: CASSVAGTNYNEQFF. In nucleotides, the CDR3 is TGTGCCAGCAGCGTCGCCGGGACCAACTACAATGAGCAGTTCTTC.

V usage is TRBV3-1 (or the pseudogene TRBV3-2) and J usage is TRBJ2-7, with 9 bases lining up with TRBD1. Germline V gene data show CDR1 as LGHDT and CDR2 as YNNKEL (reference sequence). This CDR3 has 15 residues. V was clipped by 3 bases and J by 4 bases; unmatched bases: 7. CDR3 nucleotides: TGTGCCAGCAGCCAGGGACAGGGAAGGGGGTACGAGCAGTACTTC. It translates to CASSQGQGRGYEQYF.

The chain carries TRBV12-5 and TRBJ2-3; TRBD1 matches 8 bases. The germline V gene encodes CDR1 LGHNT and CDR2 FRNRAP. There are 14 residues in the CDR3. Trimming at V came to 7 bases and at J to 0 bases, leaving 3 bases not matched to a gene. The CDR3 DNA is TGTGCTAGTGACCAGGGGGCTAGCACAGATACGCAGTATTTT. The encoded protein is CASDQGASTDTQYF.

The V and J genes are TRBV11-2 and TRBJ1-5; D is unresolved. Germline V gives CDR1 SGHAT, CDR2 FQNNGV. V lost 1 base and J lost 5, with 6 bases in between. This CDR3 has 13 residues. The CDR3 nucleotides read TGTGCCAGCAGCTTAGTCCTGGATCAGCCCCAGCATTTT. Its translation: CASSLVLDQPQHF.

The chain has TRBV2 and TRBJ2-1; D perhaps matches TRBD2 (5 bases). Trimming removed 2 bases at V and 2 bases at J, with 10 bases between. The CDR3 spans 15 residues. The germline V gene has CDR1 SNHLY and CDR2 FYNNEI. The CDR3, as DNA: TGTGCCAGCAGTGAATTTCGGCGGGCCTACAATGAGCAGTTCTTC. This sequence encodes CASSEFRRAYNEQFF.

This chain's CDR3 is CAWKTGSAGELFF. CDR3 sequence (DNA): TGTGCCTGGAAGACGGGATCGGCCGGGGAGCTGTTTTTT. This chain links TRBV30 with TRBJ2-2; maybe TRBD2 (5 bases). The CDR3 length is 13 residues. The V end lost 4 bases, the J end lost 6 bases, and 12 bases lay between the germline ends. Per the germline V gene, CDR1 is GTSNPN and CDR2 is SVGIG (reference sequence). Full variable domain (outside the CDR3, taken from reference TRBV30 and TRBJ2-2): SQTIHQWPATLVQPVGSPLSLECTVEGTSNPNLYWYRQAAGRGLQLLFYSVGIGQISSEVPQNLSASRPQDRQFILSSKKLLLSDSGFYLCAWKTGSAGELFFGEGSRLTVL.

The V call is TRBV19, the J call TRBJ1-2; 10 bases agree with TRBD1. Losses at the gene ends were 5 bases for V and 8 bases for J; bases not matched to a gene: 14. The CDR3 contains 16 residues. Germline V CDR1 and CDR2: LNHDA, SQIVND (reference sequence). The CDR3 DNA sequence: TGTGCCAGTAGTCGGGGGACAGGGGCCGCAATTGGGGGCTACACCTTC. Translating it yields CASSRGTGAAIGGYTF. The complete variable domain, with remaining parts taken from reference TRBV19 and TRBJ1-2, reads DGGITQSPKYLFRKEGQNVTLSCEQNLNHDAMYWYRQDPGQGLRLIYYSQIVNDFQKGDIAEGYSVSREKKESFPLTVTSAQKNPTAFYLCASSRGTGAAIGGYTFGSGTRLTVV.

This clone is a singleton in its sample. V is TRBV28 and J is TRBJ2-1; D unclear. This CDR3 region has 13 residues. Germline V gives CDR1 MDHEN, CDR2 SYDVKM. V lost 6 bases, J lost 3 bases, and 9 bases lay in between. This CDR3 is CASRLRLYNEQFF. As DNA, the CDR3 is TGTGCCAGCAGGCTGCGGCTCTACAATGAGCAGTTCTTC. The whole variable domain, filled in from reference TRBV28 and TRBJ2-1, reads DVKVTQSSRYLVKRTGEKVFLECVQDMDHENMFWYRQDPGLGLRLIYFSYDVKMKEKGDIPEGYSVSREKKERFSLILESASTNQTSMYLCASRLRLYNEQFFGPGTRLTVL.

This chain's CDR3 is CASSPRIGSQPQHF. In nucleotides, the CDR3 is TGTGCCAGCAGCCCCCGGATAGGGAGTCAGCCCCAGCATTTT. The rearrangement uses TRBV7-8 and TRBJ1-5; no firm D call. This CDR3 spans 14 amino acids. Germline V CDR1 and CDR2: SGHVS, FQNEAQ. The ends were cut back, 5 bases at V and 6 bases at J, with 14 bases in the middle.

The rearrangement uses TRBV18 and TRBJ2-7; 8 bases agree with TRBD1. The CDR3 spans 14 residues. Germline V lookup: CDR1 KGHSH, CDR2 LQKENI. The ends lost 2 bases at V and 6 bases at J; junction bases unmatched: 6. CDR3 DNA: TGTGCCAGCTCACCAGCCCTGACAGGGGCCGAGCAGTACTTC. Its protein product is CASSPALTGAEQYF.

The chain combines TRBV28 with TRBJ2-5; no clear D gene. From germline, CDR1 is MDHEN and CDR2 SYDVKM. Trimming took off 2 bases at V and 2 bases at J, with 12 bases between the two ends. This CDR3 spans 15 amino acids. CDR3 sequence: CASSLDRWAQETQYF. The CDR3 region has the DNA TGTGCCAGCAGTTTAGACCGGTGGGCACAAGAGACCCAGTACTTC.

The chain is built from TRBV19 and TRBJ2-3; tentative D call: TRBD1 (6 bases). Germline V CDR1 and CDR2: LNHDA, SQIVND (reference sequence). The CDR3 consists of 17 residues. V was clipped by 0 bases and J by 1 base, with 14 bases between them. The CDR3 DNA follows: TGTGCCAGTAGTATAGATCCTGGGGGCTACGGCACAGATACGCAGTATTTT. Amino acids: CASSIDPGGYGTDTQYF.

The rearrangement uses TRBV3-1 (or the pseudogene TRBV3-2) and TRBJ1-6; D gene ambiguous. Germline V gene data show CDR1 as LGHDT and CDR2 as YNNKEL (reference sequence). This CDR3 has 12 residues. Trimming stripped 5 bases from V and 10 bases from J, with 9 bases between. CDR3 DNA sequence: TGTGCCAGCAGCTTCCCCCCGTCACCCCTCCACTTT. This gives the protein CASSFPPSPLHF.

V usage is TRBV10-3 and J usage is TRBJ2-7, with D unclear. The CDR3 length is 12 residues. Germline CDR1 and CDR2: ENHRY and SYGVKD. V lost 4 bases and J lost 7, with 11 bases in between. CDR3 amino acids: CAISGGPGEQYF. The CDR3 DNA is TGTGCCATCAGTGGGGGTCCGGGTGAGCAGTACTTC.

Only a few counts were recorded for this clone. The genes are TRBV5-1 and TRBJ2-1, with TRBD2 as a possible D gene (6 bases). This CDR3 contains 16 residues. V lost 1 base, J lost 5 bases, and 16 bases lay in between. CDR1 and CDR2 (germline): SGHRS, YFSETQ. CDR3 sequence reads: CASSLTLGAGHNEQFF. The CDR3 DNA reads TGCGCCAGCAGCTTGACCTTGGGCGCGGGGCACAATGAGCAGTTCTTC.